These 24 T cell receptor beta chains share one sample of origin, sequenced in a study of blood T cell repertoires in COVID-19. The method was immunoSEQ multiplex PCR; TCRdb's version includes in-frame clones alone and lacks a portion of them. This table holds about 220,000 clones, around 80% found once. The specimen sequenced was peripheral blood. These receptors were obtained from a woman in her 70s with acute or convalescent COVID-19.

The V call is TRBV5-6, the J call TRBJ1-2; 7 positions match TRBD1. Trimming removed 4 bases from V and 3 bases from J; junction bases left unmatched: 6. The CDR3 consists of 14 residues. Germline V gene sequence: CDR1 SGHDT, CDR2 YYEEEE. CDR3 nucleotides: TGTGCCAGCAGCGTACAGGGGATCGACTATGGCTACACCTTC. Its translation: CASSVQGIDYGYTF.

V is TRBV5-8 and J is TRBJ1-6; D remains unclear. V gave up 2 bases and J gave up 3 bases, with 6 bases separating them. Germline-derived CDR1 and CDR2 are SGHTS and YDEGEE. The CDR3 runs to 14 residues. CDR3: CASSFPVYNSPLHF. The CDR3 DNA reads as TGTGCCAGCAGCTTCCCAGTCTATAATTCACCCCTCCACTTT.

The genes are TRBV28 and TRBJ2-3, with 8 nucleotides matching TRBD1. V lost 4 bases to trimming and J lost 2 bases; unmatched junction nucleotides: 5. The CDR3 is 15 residues long. Germline V lookup: CDR1 MDHEN, CDR2 SYDVKM. The CDR3 spells CASSSTGDNTDTQYF. CDR3 sequence (DNA): TGTGCCAGCAGTTCGACAGGGGATAACACAGATACGCAGTATTTT. The entire variable domain, with the rest obtained from reference TRBV28 and TRBJ2-3, is as follows: DVKVTQSSRYLVKRTGEKVFLECVQDMDHENMFWYRQDPGLGLRLIYFSYDVKMKEKGDIPEGYSVSREKKERFSLILESASTNQTSMYLCASSSTGDNTDTQYFGPGTRLTVL.

The J gene is TRBJ2-3, the V gene TRBV30; D ambiguous. The CDR3 extends over 11 amino acids. V lost 1 base to trimming and J lost 5 bases, with 4 bases between them. Germline loops: CDR1 GTSNPN, CDR2 SVGIG (reference sequence). CDR3: CAWSDRDTQYF. The CDR3 bases are TGTGCCTGGAGTGACAGAGATACGCAGTATTTT. Full variable domain (rest looked up from reference TRBV30 and TRBJ2-3): SQTIHQWPATLVQPVGSPLSLECTVEGTSNPNLYWYRQAAGRGLQLLFYSVGIGQISSEVPQNLSASRPQDRQFILSSKKLLLSDSGFYLCAWSDRDTQYFGPGTRLTVL.

V is TRBV15 and J is TRBJ1-2; no definite D call. Trimming stripped 0 bases from V and 1 base from J, with 15 bases between. The CDR3 is made up of 17 amino acids. Germline V gives CDR1 LNHNV, CDR2 YYDKDF (reference sequence). CDR3 sequence (DNA): TGTGCCACCAGCAGAGATTTACGAGGGAGCGATAACTATGGCTACACCTTC. Protein product: CATSRDLRGSDNYGYTF.

The chain joins TRBV6-2 or TRBV6-3 to TRBJ2-1; no firm D call. With 6 bases removed from V and 6 bases from J, the gap between germline ends came to 9 bases. Germline lookup yields CDR1 MNHEY and CDR2 SVGEGT. The CDR3 runs 12 residues. CDR3: CASSLSGNEQFF. CDR3 nucleotides: TGTGCCAGCAGCCTTAGTGGCAATGAGCAGTTCTTC.

The chain employs TRBV10-3 and TRBJ1-4; D ambiguous. V lost 1 base, J lost 0 bases, and 12 bases lay in between. This CDR3 spans 17 amino acids. CDR1 and CDR2 from the germline V gene are ENHRY and SYGVKD. The CDR3 nucleotides read TGTGCCATCAGTGAGTATTCACCGGGGACAACTAATGAAAAACTGTTTTTT. Its protein product is CAISEYSPGTTNEKLFF.

The chain recombines TRBV18 with TRBJ1-2; TRBD1 might be the D (5 bases). The ends were cut back, 2 bases at V and 4 bases at J, with 11 bases in the middle. The CDR3 is 14 amino acids. CDR1 is KGHSH and CDR2 is LQKENI in the germline V gene. The CDR3 coding sequence is TGTGCCAGCTCACCAAGTGACAGACCCTATGGCTACACCTTC. Protein sequence: CASSPSDRPYGYTF.

The rearrangement links TRBV24-1 to TRBJ1-4; D call uncertain. The V end lost 2 bases, the J end lost 6 bases, and 15 bases lay between the germline ends. CDR1 is KGHDR and CDR2 is SFDVKD in the germline V gene. The CDR3 has 16 residues. The CDR3 DNA sequence: TGTGCCACCAGTGATTCCGACGCCGGGAGGGATGAAAAACTGTTTTTT. Translation gives CATSDSDAGRDEKLFF.

The chain couples TRBV7-6 to TRBJ2-5; tentatively, D is TRBD2 (5 bases). Trimming stripped 5 bases from V and 5 bases from J, with 15 bases between. The CDR3 consists of 14 residues. Germline lookup yields CDR1 SGHVS and CDR2 FNYEAQ. The CDR3 region is CASSPSNSGETQYF. As DNA, the CDR3 is TGTGCCAGCAGCCCTAGCAATAGTGGGGAGACCCAGTACTTC. Based on the CDR3 plus reference TRBV7-6 and TRBJ2-5, the full variable domain is GAGVSQSPRYKVTKRGQDVALRCDPISGHVSLYWYRQALGQGPEFLTYFNYEAQQDKSGLPNDRFSAERPEGSISTLTIQRTEQRDSAMYRCASSPSNSGETQYFGPGTRLLVL.

The genes are TRBV7-2 and TRBJ2-2, with 9 bases matching TRBD2. This CDR3 spans 15 amino acids. Germline values: CDR1 SGHTA, CDR2 FQGNSA. V gave up 5 bases and J gave up 4 bases; unmatched junction bases: 5. The CDR3 protein is CASSLALAGTGELFF. CDR3 DNA: TGTGCCAGCAGCCTGGCACTAGCGGGCACCGGGGAGCTGTTTTTT.

The chain recombines TRBV11-2 with TRBJ2-1, with TRBD2 matching 13 bases. This CDR3 has 16 residues. Trimming cost V 6 bases and J 7 bases; bases outside gene matches: 9. Germline loops: CDR1 SGHAT, CDR2 FQNNGV. This CDR3 is CASSQLAGGPGNEQFF. The CDR3, as DNA: TGTGCCAGCAGTCAACTAGCGGGGGGGCCGGGGAATGAGCAGTTCTTC.

This sequence joins TRBV6-5 and TRBJ2-2; TRBD2 matches at 8 bases. Unmatched junction bases numbered 7, after V lost 8 bases and J lost 2 bases. The CDR3 totals 15 residues. CDR1 and CDR2 from the germline V gene are MNHEY and SVGAGI. In nucleotides, the CDR3 is TGTGCCAGCCGATCCGGGGGGGCCAACACCGGGGAGCTGTTTTTT. Translated: CASRSGGANTGELFF.

In its sample, this clone was seen a few times. The chain employs TRBV7-9 and TRBJ2-7, with no clear D. V was trimmed by 7 bases and J by 0 bases, leaving 13 bases between them. Germline lookup yields CDR1 SEHNR and CDR2 FQNEAQ (reference sequence). The CDR3 covers 14 residues. For the CDR3, the DNA is TGTGCCAGCACCCCCCCCGGTAGCTCCTACGAGCAGTACTTC. Residues: CASTPPGSSYEQYF.

The rearrangement links TRBV18 to TRBJ1-3, with D possibly being TRBD1 (6 bases). The V end was cut by 3 bases, the J end by 7 bases, with 19 bases between. Looked up from germline, CDR1 is KGHSH and CDR2 is LQKENI. CDR3 length: 16 residues. The CDR3 coding sequence is TGTGCCAGCTCACCTTCGGCAGCAGGGGCTGTGAACACCATATATTTT. This encodes CASSPSAAGAVNTIYF.

J is TRBJ1-4 and V is TRBV30; possible D gene TRBD1, 5 bases. CDR3 length: 14 residues. CDR1 and CDR2 (germline): GTSNPN, SVGIG (reference sequence). V lost 3 bases and J lost 4, with 12 bases in between. The CDR3 protein is CAWSITGGNEKLFF. CDR3 DNA: TGTGCCTGGAGCATAACGGGGGGTAATGAAAAACTGTTTTTT.

V is TRBV10-2 and J is TRBJ1-5, with D maybe TRBD1 (5 bases). With 1 base removed from V and 1 base from J, the gap between germline ends came to 11 bases. This CDR3 comprises 16 residues. Germline CDR1 is WSHSY and CDR2 is SAAADI. CDR3 protein: CASSEFWEGSNQPQHF. CDR3 DNA sequence: TGCGCCAGCAGTGAGTTCTGGGAGGGGAGCAATCAGCCCCAGCATTTT.

The chain recombines TRBV20-1 with TRBJ1-1; D ambiguous. The CDR3 has 12 amino acids. V gave up 3 bases and J gave up 5 bases, with 10 bases separating them. The germline V gene encodes CDR1 DFQATT and CDR2 SNEGSKA (reference sequence). CDR3 loop: CSASRPGTEAFF. In DNA, the CDR3 is TGCAGTGCTAGTAGACCCGGGACTGAAGCTTTCTTT.

V is TRBV7-2 and J is TRBJ2-1; D may be TRBD1 (5 bases). The ends were cut back, 1 base at V and 7 bases at J, with 20 bases in the middle. Germline V gives CDR1 SGHTA, CDR2 FQGNSA. The CDR3 sequence is 17 residues long. The CDR3 bases are TGTGCCAGCAGCTTAGGGGGCGGCAGGGTGGGTGGAAATGAGCAGTTCTTC. Translation gives CASSLGGGRVGGNEQFF.

The rearrangement uses TRBV14 and TRBJ1-6, with a tentative D call TRBD1 (5 bases). Germline values: CDR1 SGHDN, CDR2 FVKESK. The V gene lost 2 bases and the J gene lost 7 bases, with 12 bases spanning the gap. There are 15 residues in the CDR3. The CDR3 spells CASSQSRVRNSPLHF. CDR3 bases: TGTGCCAGCAGCCAATCCAGGGTTAGGAATTCACCCCTCCACTTT.

The gene calls are TRBV6-5 and TRBJ2-3; D gene unclear. Germline CDR1 MNHEY, CDR2 SVGAGI. V lost 8 bases, J lost 1 base, and 10 bases lay in between. The CDR3 loop spans 13 amino acids. The CDR3, as DNA: TGTGCCAGCGAAACTCCGGGCACAGATACGCAGTATTTT. Translation: CASETPGTDTQYF.

CDR3 DNA: TGTGCCATCAGTGCGTTGGACAGAACCTTTGACTATGGCTACACCTTC. Its protein product is CAISALDRTFDYGYTF. The gene calls are TRBV10-3 and TRBJ1-2; D possibly corresponds to TRBD1 (6 bases). Germline V CDR1 and CDR2: ENHRY, SYGVKD. This CDR3 region has 16 residues. V lost 4 bases and J lost 3, with 18 bases in between.

V usage is TRBV9 and J usage is TRBJ1-6, with 7 bases that match TRBD1. V trimming: 0 bases; J trimming: 4 bases; junction bases outside the gene matches: 16. CDR3 length equals 20 residues. Per the germline V gene, CDR1 is SGDLS and CDR2 is YYNGEE. The CDR3 protein is CASSVERDSGYSVYNSPLHF. In DNA form, the CDR3 reads TGTGCCAGCAGCGTAGAAAGGGACAGTGGTTACAGTGTATATAATTCACCCCTCCACTTT.

The rearrangement links TRBV2 to TRBJ2-1, with TRBD1 identical over 9 bases. Looked up from germline, CDR1 is SNHLY and CDR2 is FYNNEI. The CDR3 loop spans 13 amino acids. V shed 6 bases, J shed 12 bases, and the junction held 9 bases outside the gene matches. The chain's CDR3 is CASSRDRDEGQFF. The CDR3 DNA follows: TGTGCCAGCAGCCGGGACAGGGATGAGGGGCAGTTCTTC.